This TCR beta chain was identified in a study of blood T cell repertoires in COVID-19. Overall study: COVID-19 samples collected from the United States, Italy and Spain covered acute and convalescent phases. The analysed material was cDNA or gDNA that came from T cells, B-cell-depleted T cells, or PBMCs.

Original processing notes: Nucleated cell number was recorded as an estimate derived from reference gene primer amplification. The repertoire was sequenced with immunoSEQ multiplex PCR; TCRdb's copy has only in-frame clones and lacks some. V and J calls and clone size are given by that table; D and trimming were obtained from the DNA. This table holds some 150,000 clones, roughly 90% found once. The junction had 3 bases not matched to a gene; V was cut back by 3 bases and J by 3 bases. CDR1 is KGHDR and CDR2 is SFDVKD in the germline V gene. This CDR3 is 15 amino acids long. Sequencing was performed on peripheral blood. This receptor was obtained from a man aged 45-65 years with active or convalescent COVID-19. This chain joins TRBV24-1 and TRBJ2-5; 10 bases fit TRBD1. CDR3 protein: CATSDVGQGKETQYF. CDR3 bases: TGTGCCACCAGTGATGTGGGACAGGGGAAAGAGACCCAGTACTTC.